The 29 T cell receptor beta chains below all came from one sample that was sequenced in a study of shared T cell receptors in the human thymus. Profiling relied on immunoSEQ multiplex PCR, and the TCRdb table lists in-frame clones only, not all of them. The sample shows hundreds of thousands of clones, 70% to 90% of them seen only once. This sample was also put to use in a study of human thymus T cells.

Sequenced sample: thymocytes. The receptors were sampled from a boy less than two years old with a congenital heart defect.

The J gene is TRBJ1-5, the V gene TRBV5-5, with 7 bases matching TRBD1. There are 17 residues in the CDR3. Germline V CDR1 and CDR2: SGHKS, YYEKEE (reference sequence). Trimming removed 0 bases from V and 2 bases from J; junction bases left unmatched: 8. As DNA, the CDR3 is TGTGCCAGCAGCTTGGGGAACTACAGGGGACGCAATCAGCCCCAGCATTTT. Translating gives CASSLGNYRGRNQPQHF.

This clone was counted a few times. The sample carries other DNA sequences with the same CDR3. The rearrangement uses TRBV5-1 and TRBJ2-5; 11 bases agree with TRBD2. J gave up 4 bases and V 4 bases, and 15 bases lay outside the gene matches. Germline V lookup: CDR1 SGHRS, CDR2 YFSETQ. The CDR3 extends over 18 amino acids. CDR3: CASSPGTSGLALAETQYF. CDR3 nucleotide sequence: TGCGCCAGCAGCCCCGGGACTAGCGGCTTGGCACTGGCAGAGACCCAGTACTTC. Looking up the rest from reference TRBV5-1 and TRBJ2-5 gives the full variable domain: KAGVTQTPRYLIKTRGQQVTLSCSPISGHRSVSWYQQTPGQGLQFLFEYFSETQRNKGNFPGRFSGRQFSNSRSEMNVSTLELGDSALYLCASSPGTSGLALAETQYFGPGTRLLVL.

The chain combines TRBV4-3 with TRBJ2-2; TRBD2 matches at 11 bases. The CDR3 length is 19 residues. The V gene end was trimmed by 0 bases and the J gene end by 4 bases; junction bases not matched to a gene: 10. Germline-derived CDR1 and CDR2 are LGHNA and YSLEER. CDR3 in DNA: TGCGCCAGCAGCCAAGAATGGGGGGAGACTAGCGGGATCACCGGGGAGCTGTTTTTT. Translating it yields CASSQEWGETSGITGELFF.

This clone turned up a few times. The V call is TRBV28, the J call TRBJ2-7; 7 bases are a match to TRBD2. Germline V gives CDR1 MDHEN, CDR2 SYDVKM. The CDR3 has 15 amino acids. J gave up 5 bases and V 1 base, and 8 bases lay outside the gene matches. CDR3 in amino acids: CASSLLASGDDEQYF. CDR3 nucleotide sequence: TGTGCCAGCAGTTTATTGGCTAGCGGTGATGACGAGCAGTACTTC.

The CDR3 spells CATMTRLAGRQEQFF. For the CDR3, the DNA is TGTGCCACCATGACCCGACTAGCGGGCCGGCAAGAGCAGTTCTTC. The genes are TRBV19 and TRBJ2-1; 10 bases agree with TRBD2. CDR1 is LNHDA, CDR2 SQIVND, per germline (reference sequence). Trimming removed 10 bases from V and 10 bases from J; junction bases left unmatched: 16. CDR3 length: 15 amino acids.

The chain employs TRBV5-1 and TRBJ2-5; D gene uncertain. Germline V gene sequence: CDR1 SGHRS, CDR2 YFSETQ. There are 15 residues in the CDR3. V lost 4 bases, J lost 1 base, and 14 bases lay in between. The CDR3 reads CASSPRLEAQETQYF. Here the CDR3 DNA reads TGCGCCAGCAGCCCCCGGTTAGAAGCCCAAGAGACCCAGTACTTC.

V usage is TRBV28 and J usage is TRBJ2-5; D gene uncertain. The CDR3 contains 16 residues. Germline CDR1 is MDHEN and CDR2 is SYDVKM. Trimming removed 2 bases at V and 5 bases at J, with 18 bases between. The chain's CDR3 is CASSLTGRFSMETQYF. The CDR3 bases are TGTGCCAGCAGTTTAACCGGTAGATTTAGCATGGAGACCCAGTACTTC.

The chain links TRBV9 to TRBJ2-7, with 7 bases identical to TRBD1. Unmatched junction bases numbered 4, after V lost 2 bases and J lost 2 bases. The CDR3 extends over 14 amino acids. Germline values: CDR1 SGDLS, CDR2 YYNGEE. In nucleotides, the CDR3 is TGTGCCAGCAGCGTCGGACAGGCTGCCTACGAGCAGTACTTC. It is translated as CASSVGQAAYEQYF.

This clone was seen just once. The chain combines TRBV4-1 with TRBJ2-3; the D gene is possibly TRBD2 (5 bases). The CDR3 has 14 residues. Germline loops: CDR1 MGHRA, CDR2 YSYEKL. Trimming pared 8 bases from V and 5 bases from J, leaving 17 bases between. The CDR3 nucleotides are TGCGCCAGCGGAGAGGGCGGGCAAGGAGATACGCAGTATTTT. Amino acid sequence: CASGEGGQGDTQYF.

The rearrangement links TRBV4-3 to TRBJ1-3; D is uncertain. The CDR3 length is 15 residues. Deletions cut 4 bases from V and 2 bases from J, with 12 bases between. Germline V gives CDR1 LGHNA, CDR2 YSLEER. The CDR3 loop is CASSPQMGAGNTIYF. The CDR3 coding sequence is TGCGCCAGCAGCCCACAAATGGGCGCTGGAAACACCATATATTTT.

The chain has TRBV10-2 and TRBJ2-1; 11 nucleotides agree with TRBD2. Germline trimming cut 6 bases from V and 5 bases from J; bases unmatched to any gene: 9. Germline V gene lookup returns CDR1 WSHSY and CDR2 SAAADI. This CDR3 is built from 16 residues. The CDR3 DNA reads as TGCGCCAGCAGCTTCACTAGCGGGAGCCGACACAATGAGCAGTTCTTC. Translation: CASSFTSGSRHNEQFF.

The CDR3 DNA reads as TGTGCCAGCGCTGTGGGACTAGCGGGAGGTCGGGGCTCCTACGAGCAGTACTTC. Translation: CASAVGLAGGRGSYEQYF. The genes are TRBV5-4 and TRBJ2-7, with 15 bases that match TRBD2. The germline gives CDR1 SGHNT, CDR2 YYREEE (reference sequence). Losses at the gene ends were 7 bases for V and 0 bases for J; bases not matched to a gene: 11. The CDR3 sequence is 18 residues long.

This chain links TRBV4-3 with TRBJ2-2; 12 nucleotides match TRBD2. V lost 0 bases to trimming and J lost 1 base; unmatched junction nucleotides: 3. The CDR3 runs 18 residues. Germline V CDR1 and CDR2: LGHNA, YSLEER. CDR3 residues: CASSQDGGLAGNTGELFF. As DNA, the CDR3 is TGCGCCAGCAGCCAAGATGGGGGACTAGCGGGGAACACCGGGGAGCTGTTTTTT.

This clone was seen more than once but under ten times. The chain is built from TRBV7-9 and TRBJ1-5, with no clear D. V was clipped by 4 bases and J by 0 bases, with 22 bases between them. The CDR3 spans 19 residues. Germline V CDR1 and CDR2: SEHNR, FQNEAQ (reference sequence). The chain's CDR3 is CASSSTAEPDTNSNQPQHF. The CDR3 DNA reads as TGTGCCAGCAGCTCAACGGCGGAGCCGGATACTAATAGCAATCAGCCCCAGCATTTT. Supplemented by reference TRBV7-9 and TRBJ1-5, the full variable domain reads DTGVSQNPRHKITKRGQNVTFRCDPISEHNRLYWYRQTLGQGPEFLTYFQNEAQLEKSRLLSDRFSAERPKGSFSTLEIQRTEQGDSAMYLCASSSTAEPDTNSNQPQHFGDGTRLSIL.

V usage is TRBV7-2 and J usage is TRBJ2-2, with 8 positions matching TRBD1. Germline V gene lookup returns CDR1 SGHTA and CDR2 FQGNSA. The trim removed 4 bases at V and 5 bases at J, leaving 12 bases unmatched. This CDR3 spans 17 amino acids. The CDR3 DNA reads TGTGCCAGCAGCTCCCACCCCGGACAGGGCAATACCGGGGAGCTGTTTTTT. Protein sequence: CASSSHPGQGNTGELFF.

This chain links TRBV28 with TRBJ2-7; TRBD1 is a possible D gene (5 bases). The CDR3 is 14 amino acids. Trimming pared 8 bases from V and 3 bases from J, leaving 17 bases between. Germline V gives CDR1 MDHEN, CDR2 SYDVKM. CDR3 amino acids: CASGAPGRVYEQYF. The CDR3 DNA reads TGTGCCAGCGGGGCCCCGGGCAGGGTCTACGAGCAGTACTTC.

This chain links TRBV28 with TRBJ2-5, with 7 bases fitting TRBD1. The V and J ends lost 10 bases and 7 bases, in that order; junction bases with no gene match: 12. This CDR3 has 13 residues. Germline CDR1 reads MDHEN; CDR2 reads SYDVKM. The DNA of the CDR3 is TGTGCCATCCGGACAGGTCCCTGGGGGACCCAGTACTTC. Protein sequence: CAIRTGPWGTQYF. Full variable domain (rest looked up from reference TRBV28 and TRBJ2-5): DVKVTQSSRYLVKRTGEKVFLECVQDMDHENMFWYRQDPGLGLRLIYFSYDVKMKEKGDIPEGYSVSREKKERFSLILESASTNQTSMYLCAIRTGPWGTQYFGPGTRLLVL.

The gene calls are TRBV4-1 and TRBJ2-7; D may be TRBD1 (6 bases). This CDR3 is built from 19 residues. Germline V gene data show CDR1 as MGHRA and CDR2 as YSYEKL. V lost 4 bases, J lost 5 bases, and 30 bases lay in between. In nucleotides, the CDR3 is TGCGCCAGCAGCCGCCGCCTTGACAGGTCTCTGGAAATGGTCCACGAGCAGTACTTC. Its protein product is CASSRRLDRSLEMVHEQYF.

The DNA for the CDR3 is TGTGCCAGTAGCTGGACAGGGCTTCAGCCCCAGCATTTT. Its translation is CASSWTGLQPQHF. The genes are TRBV19 and TRBJ1-5; TRBD1 aligns across 8 bases. The germline V gene has CDR1 LNHDA and CDR2 SQIVND (reference sequence). The CDR3 is 13 residues long. V lost 6 bases to trimming and J lost 6 bases; unmatched junction nucleotides: 4.

This chain uses TRBV9 with TRBJ2-5, with 8 bases that match TRBD2. Trimming took 3 bases from V and 6 from J; bases not matched to a gene: 7. CDR1 is SGDLS, CDR2 YYNGEE, per germline. The CDR3 totals 14 residues. CDR3 sequence (DNA): TGTGCCAGCAGCGCGGGACTAGGGAGGCAGACCCAGTACTTC. Amino acid sequence: CASSAGLGRQTQYF.

The rearrangement uses TRBV7-8 and TRBJ2-7, with D tentatively TRBD2 (5 bases). Germline loops: CDR1 SGHVS, CDR2 FQNEAQ. This CDR3 is built from 13 residues. V was trimmed by 5 bases and J by 6 bases, leaving 14 bases between them. The CDR3 sequence: CASSHLEEGEQYF. The CDR3 DNA reads TGTGCCAGCAGCCATCTCGAAGAGGGCGAGCAGTACTTC.

The V and J genes are TRBV30 and TRBJ2-7; the D gene is possibly TRBD1 (6 bases). The germline CDR1 and CDR2 sequences are GTSNPN and SVGIG (reference sequence). The V and J ends lost 2 bases and 3 bases respectively, with 17 bases between them. The CDR3 is 15 amino acids. DNA for the CDR3: TGTGCCTGGAGTACCCAGGGCAGGGGTTACTACGAGCAGTACTTC. Translated, it gives CAWSTQGRGYYEQYF.

This clone was detected once. The chain has TRBV27 and TRBJ2-3, with 10 positions matching TRBD2. CDR1 is MNHEY, CDR2 SMNVEV, per germline (reference sequence). V shed 7 bases and J 6 bases; nucleotides not matched to a gene: 25. The CDR3 spans 20 residues. The CDR3 here is CASTPLSGRARKIKSDTQYF. CDR3 sequence (DNA): TGTGCCAGCACCCCCTTAAGCGGGAGGGCCCGTAAGATCAAGTCCGATACGCAGTATTTT.

J is TRBJ2-7 and V is TRBV29-1; 9 bases agree with TRBD1. Germline CDR1 and CDR2: SQVTM and ANQGSEA. The V segment lost 4 bases and the J segment 1 base; nucleotides outside the gene matches: 5. There are 14 residues in the CDR3. CDR3 coding DNA: TGCAGCGTTGTATACAGGGGGCCTTCCTACGAGCAGTACTTC. It specifies CSVVYRGPSYEQYF.

In its sample, this clone was seen a few times. The chain couples TRBV27 to TRBJ2-7, with TRBD2 matching over 7 bases. V dropped 6 bases and J dropped 5; count of bases not matched to a gene: 4. The CDR3 length is 12 residues. The V gene's germline CDR1 is MNHEY and CDR2 SMNVEV (reference sequence). CDR3 nucleotides: TGTGCCAGCAGCGGGGGGTCAGACGAGCAGTACTTC. Encoded protein: CASSGGSDEQYF.

This clone came up once. V gene TRBV7-9 combines with J gene TRBJ2-1; 7 nucleotides agree with TRBD2. Trimming removed 0 bases from V and 0 bases from J; junction bases left unmatched: 11. Germline V gene sequence: CDR1 SEHNR, CDR2 FQNEAQ (reference sequence). CDR3 size: 19 residues. This CDR3 is CASSLAKLGRGSSYNEQFF. The CDR3 DNA is TGTGCCAGCAGCTTAGCGAAGCTTGGGCGGGGGAGCTCCTACAATGAGCAGTTCTTC. Full variable domain (missing parts from reference TRBV7-9 and TRBJ2-1): DTGVSQNPRHKITKRGQNVTFRCDPISEHNRLYWYRQTLGQGPEFLTYFQNEAQLEKSRLLSDRFSAERPKGSFSTLEIQRTEQGDSAMYLCASSLAKLGRGSSYNEQFFGPGTRLTVL.

This rearrangement joins TRBV6-4 to TRBJ1-2; 9 positions agree with TRBD1. CDR1 and CDR2 (germline): MRHNA, SNTAGT. CDR3 size: 15 residues. The trim removed 3 bases at V and 0 bases at J, leaving 2 bases unmatched. CDR3 nucleotide sequence: TGTGCCAGCAGTGAGGGACAGGGAGCTAACTATGGCTACACCTTC. Translated: CASSEGQGANYGYTF.

The genes are TRBV25-1 and TRBJ2-1; TRBD2 matches 9 bases. This CDR3 is built from 16 residues. J was trimmed by 5 bases and V by 1 base; bases with no gene match: 6. Germline V gives CDR1 MGHDK, CDR2 SYGVNS. This chain's CDR3 is CASSEFETSGNNEQFF. As DNA, the CDR3 is TGTGCCAGCAGTGAATTCGAGACTAGCGGTAACAATGAGCAGTTCTTC.

This clone was detected only a few times. The chain has TRBV4-2 and TRBJ1-1; D remains unclear. Germline V lookup: CDR1 LGHNA, CDR2 YNFKEQ. The V gene lost 4 bases and the J gene lost 0 bases, with 18 bases spanning the gap. This CDR3 has 17 residues. The CDR3 DNA sequence: TGTGCCAGCAGCCTATGGGCCTCATCCGCCATGAACACTGAAGCTTTCTTT. Translation gives CASSLWASSAMNTEAFF.